The 21 T cell receptor beta chains below were found in one sample sequenced in a study of radiotherapy plus CTLA-4 blockade in lung cancer. Using immunoSEQ multiplex PCR, the repertoire was profiled, and TCRdb retains in-frame clones only, with some absent. The repertoire consists of tens of thousands of clones, with around 79% occurring once and the leading ten covering 4%. The sample consisted of peripheral blood, taken from a patient treated with radiotherapy plus ipilimumab. These receptors originate from a human donor with non-small cell lung cancer who had a partial response to radiotherapy plus ipilimumab. Some clones in this sample may be carry-over from other donors' samples.

The chain recombines TRBV7-9 with TRBJ1-1; D gene ambiguous. Germline V gives CDR1 SEHNR, CDR2 FQNEAQ (reference sequence). CDR3 length: 12 residues. Trimming stripped 5 bases from V and 1 base from J, with 5 bases between. In nucleotides, the CDR3 is TGTGCCAGCAGCCGCAGGAACACTGAAGCTTTCTTT. Translation: CASSRRNTEAFF.

The gene calls are TRBV6-6 and TRBJ1-5, with D perhaps matching TRBD1 (6 bases). Per the germline V gene, CDR1 is MNHNY and CDR2 is SVGAGI (reference sequence). The length of the CDR3 is 14 residues. Deletions cut 0 bases from V and 7 bases from J, with 10 bases between. In DNA form, the CDR3 reads TGTGCCAGCAGTTACTCGTACAGGGAGCAGCCCCAGCATTTT. This encodes CASSYSYREQPQHF.

This chain joins TRBV9 and TRBJ1-5; D is perhaps TRBD1 (5 bases). Germline CDR1 reads SGDLS; CDR2 reads YYNGEE. The CDR3 is made up of 15 amino acids. Trimming removed 4 bases at V and 4 bases at J, with 15 bases between. The CDR3 here is CASSPGGGRNQPQHF. The CDR3 DNA sequence: TGTGCCAGCAGCCCAGGTGGGGGGAGGAATCAGCCCCAGCATTTT.

This clone was observed a single time. The J gene is TRBJ1-2, the V gene TRBV19, with 7 bases lining up with TRBD1. J lost 8 bases, V lost 10 bases, and 16 bases had no gene match. The CDR3 runs to 14 residues. Germline assignment: CDR1 LNHDA and CDR2 SQIVND (reference sequence). Here the CDR3 reads CATGSPGQKRGYTF. The CDR3 DNA reads as TGTGCCACCGGAAGTCCGGGACAGAAAAGGGGCTACACCTTC.

The J gene is TRBJ1-4, the V gene TRBV6-6; 7 bases align to TRBD1. Germline V gene lookup returns CDR1 MNHNY and CDR2 SVGAGI (reference sequence). The CDR3 covers 16 residues. V lost 0 bases to trimming and J lost 8 bases; unmatched junction nucleotides: 9. CDR3 nucleotides: TGTGCCAGCAGTTACTCAGCAGGGGGATCTATCGAAAAACTGTTTTTT. This gives the protein CASSYSAGGSIEKLFF.

The chain has TRBV11-2 and TRBJ2-5; tentatively, D is TRBD2 (5 bases). The germline V and J ends were trimmed by 5 bases and 4 bases, with 20 bases remaining between them. The germline V gene has CDR1 SGHAT and CDR2 FQNNGV. This CDR3 spans 16 amino acids. CDR3 in amino acids: CASSSRRAPEVETQYF. The CDR3 region has the DNA TGTGCCAGCAGCAGTCGGCGGGCCCCAGAAGTAGAGACCCAGTACTTC.

The rearrangement links TRBV5-1 to TRBJ2-2; 8 bases are shared with TRBD1. The CDR3 is 13 residues long. Germline V lookup: CDR1 SGHRS, CDR2 YFSETQ. V lost 4 bases and J lost 9; bases outside the gene matches: 5. The CDR3 coding sequence is TGCGCCAGCAGCCCGCAGGGGGCCTGGGAGCTGTTTTTT. Encoded protein: CASSPQGAWELFF.

This clone was recorded a few times. The CDR3 sequence: CASSLLGSGSEKLFF. In DNA, the CDR3 is TGTGCCAGCAGTTTATTAGGTTCGGGGTCTGAAAAACTGTTTTTT. The chain joins TRBV27 to TRBJ1-4; the D is unclear. V dropped 1 base and J dropped 7 bases, with 13 bases sitting between them. Germline V CDR1 and CDR2: MNHEY, SMNVEV (reference sequence). This CDR3 comprises 15 residues.

In nucleotides, the CDR3 is TGTGCCATCAGTGAGTCTAACCAAGAGACCCAGTACTTC. Translating it yields CAISESNQETQYF. The rearrangement links TRBV10-3 to TRBJ2-5; D remains ambiguous. The CDR3 is made up of 13 amino acids. V shed 0 bases and J shed 0 bases, with 2 bases lying between them. From germline, CDR1 is ENHRY and CDR2 SYGVKD.

The chain uses TRBV19 and TRBJ1-2, with TRBD1 as a possible D gene (5 bases). This CDR3 has 13 amino acids. From germline, CDR1 is LNHDA and CDR2 SQIVND (reference sequence). With 1 base removed from V and 7 bases from J, the gap between germline ends came to 10 bases. CDR3 sequence reads: CASSIGREFGYTF. The CDR3 nucleotides read TGTGCCAGTAGTATAGGCAGGGAATTTGGCTACACCTTC.

This clone was recorded once. This chain links TRBV7-9 with TRBJ1-1; TRBD1 matches at 7 bases. The V segment lost 2 bases and the J segment 1 base; nucleotides outside the gene matches: 4. The CDR3 covers 15 residues. Germline assignment: CDR1 SEHNR and CDR2 FQNEAQ (reference sequence). The CDR3 protein is CASSLLGTENTEAFF. CDR3 DNA: TGTGCCAGCAGCTTACTCGGGACAGAGAACACTGAAGCTTTCTTT.

This sequence joins TRBV19 and TRBJ2-4, with 13 bases matching TRBD2. After removal of 5 bases from V and 9 bases from J, the junction contained 10 bases not matched to a gene. The germline gives CDR1 LNHDA, CDR2 SQIVND (reference sequence). CDR3 length: 16 amino acids. DNA for the CDR3: TGTGCCAGTAGTCCCGGACTAGCGGGGGCGCCCCGCATTCAGTACTTC. Translated, it gives CASSPGLAGAPRIQYF.

This clone was observed once. The V and J genes are TRBV5-1 and TRBJ2-1, with 7 bases matching TRBD1. V lost 4 bases to trimming and J lost 1 base; unmatched junction nucleotides: 2. The germline CDR1 and CDR2 sequences are SGHRS and YFSETQ. The CDR3 is 14 amino acids. Written as DNA, the CDR3 is TGCGCCAGCAGCCCGGACAGGTCCTACAATGAGCAGTTCTTC. Translated, it gives CASSPDRSYNEQFF.

Only one count was recorded for this clone. The genes are TRBV7-3 and TRBJ1-5; the D is unclear. The CDR3 has 13 amino acids. The V gene's germline CDR1 is SGHTA and CDR2 FQGTGA. The V end was cut by 0 bases, the J end by 5 bases, with 5 bases between. CDR3 region: CASSLTRDQPQHF. CDR3 nucleotides: TGTGCCAGCAGCTTAACTCGAGATCAGCCCCAGCATTTT.

This clone showed up just once. V gene TRBV7-3 combines with J gene TRBJ2-3; D gene unclear. This CDR3 comprises 15 residues. V gave up 5 bases and J gave up 0 bases, with 12 bases separating them. CDR1 and CDR2 (germline): SGHTA, FQGTGA. The CDR3 DNA sequence: TGTGCCAGCAGCCACGGAGAATACAGCACAGATACGCAGTATTTT. Translated, it gives CASSHGEYSTDTQYF.

This chain links TRBV7-3 with TRBJ2-3; D possibly corresponds to TRBD1 (5 bases). The germline V and J ends were trimmed by 5 bases and 9 bases, with 15 bases remaining between them. Germline values: CDR1 SGHTA, CDR2 FQGTGA. This CDR3 is 13 amino acids long. CDR3 sequence reads: CASSPLGHLTQYF. The CDR3 region has the DNA TGTGCCAGCAGCCCGCTTGGACACTTAACGCAGTATTTT.

This chain links TRBV18 with TRBJ1-3; TRBD1 matches at 8 bases. V lost 2 bases, J lost 2 bases, and 5 bases stayed unmatched. The CDR3 sequence is 16 residues long. The germline CDR1 and CDR2 sequences are KGHSH and LQKENI. CDR3 in amino acids: CASSPKTGEAGNTIYF. The CDR3 DNA reads as TGTGCCAGCTCACCAAAGACAGGGGAAGCTGGAAACACCATATATTTT.

The table lists this clone with a count of one. The V gene is TRBV7-3, the J gene TRBJ2-1; 7 nucleotides line up with TRBD2. The V and J ends lost 5 bases and 5 bases, in that order; junction bases with no gene match: 12. Germline CDR1 is SGHTA and CDR2 is FQGTGA. The CDR3 is 16 residues long. CDR3 sequence: CASSPEPGLLNNEQFF. As DNA, the CDR3 is TGTGCCAGCAGCCCAGAACCGGGACTACTTAACAATGAGCAGTTCTTC.

V and J are TRBV7-8 and TRBJ2-7; D gene ambiguous. The CDR3 has 14 amino acids. CDR1 SGHVS and CDR2 FQNEAQ come from the germline V gene. Trimming took off 1 base at V and 3 bases at J, with 10 bases between the two ends. The CDR3 DNA sequence: TGTGCCAGCAGCTTAGAGTGGCCATACTACGAGCAGTACTTC. Its translation is CASSLEWPYYEQYF.

There are a few counts of this clone. The chain employs TRBV7-9 and TRBJ2-3; a weak D match, TRBD2 (7 bases). This CDR3 is built from 18 residues. Germline CDR1 is SEHNR and CDR2 is FQNEAQ (reference sequence). Deletions cut 4 bases from V and 0 bases from J, with 20 bases between. The CDR3 protein is CASSSLEAGADSTDTQYF. CDR3 bases: TGTGCCAGCAGCTCCCTGGAGGCGGGGGCGGACAGCACAGATACGCAGTATTTT.

The chain joins TRBV15 to TRBJ2-5, with D possibly being TRBD1 (5 bases). Trimming cost V 3 bases and J 5 bases, with 13 bases left between them. Per the germline V gene, CDR1 is LNHNV and CDR2 is YYDKDF (reference sequence). This CDR3 is 14 amino acids long. CDR3 DNA: TGTGCCACCAGCAGTTGGGGCCAAGGGGAGACCCAGTACTTC. Its translation: CATSSWGQGETQYF.